This T cell receptor (beta chain) stems from a study of cytomegalovirus exposure and HLA in healthy donors. The PCR used 60 Vbeta and 13 Jbeta primers. Some clones are missing from TCRdb's copy, which holds only in-frame ones; the method was immunoSEQ multiplex PCR. The sample shows about 150,000 clones, approximately 80% of them seen only once. The V gene's germline CDR1 is SGHDT and CDR2 YYEEEE. The CDR3 is 15 amino acids. J lost 7 bases, V lost 4 bases, and 9 bases had no gene match. The sample consisted of PBMCs. This TCR was recovered from a man aged 35-49 years in good health and CMV-seropositive. The chain joins TRBV5-6 to TRBJ2-7; 12 bases fit TRBD1. CDR3 amino acids: CASSKGTGGYGEQYF. For the CDR3, the DNA is TGTGCCAGCAGCAAAGGGACAGGGGGCTACGGGGAGCAGTACTTC.